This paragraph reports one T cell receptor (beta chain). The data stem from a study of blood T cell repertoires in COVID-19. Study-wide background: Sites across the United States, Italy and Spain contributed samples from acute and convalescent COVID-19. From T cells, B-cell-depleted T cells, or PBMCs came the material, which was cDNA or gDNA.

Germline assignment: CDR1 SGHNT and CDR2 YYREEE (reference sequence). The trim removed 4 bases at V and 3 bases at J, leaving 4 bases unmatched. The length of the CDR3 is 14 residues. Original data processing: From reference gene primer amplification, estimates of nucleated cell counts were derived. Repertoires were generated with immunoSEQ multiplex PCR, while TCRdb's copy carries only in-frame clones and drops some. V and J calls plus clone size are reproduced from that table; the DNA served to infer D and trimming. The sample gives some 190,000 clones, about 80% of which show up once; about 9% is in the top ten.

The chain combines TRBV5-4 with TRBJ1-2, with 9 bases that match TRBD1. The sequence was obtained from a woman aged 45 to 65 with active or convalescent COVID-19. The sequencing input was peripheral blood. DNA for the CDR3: TGTGCCAGCAGCCCGGACAGGGGTTACTATGGCTACACCTTC. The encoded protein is CASSPDRGYYGYTF.